A selection of T cell receptor beta chains follows, all from one sample in a study of monozygotic twins with inflammatory bowel disease. TCRdb re-called the 5' RACE reads and shows each CDR3 protein once, DNA omitted. The sample holds some 160,000 distinct CDR3 sequences. The sequenced sample consisted of blood. These TCRs come from a human donor with ulcerative colitis or Crohn's disease, or a healthy co-twin of an affected twin (not recorded which). Each CDR3 is given with its conserved first and last residue.

>TRBV20-1|TRBJ1-5|14
CSATIGRANQPQHF
>TRBV14|TRBJ1-6|16
CASSQKGSFSNSPLHF
>TRBV5-1|TRBJ2-5|14
CASSSGAAQETQYF
>TRBV20-1|TRBJ1-2|12
CSARGGSYGYTF
>TRBV5-1|TRBJ2-4|16
CASSLGLELAKNIQYF
>TRBV27|TRBJ2-6|17
CASKRLGGDSGANVLTF
>TRBV12-3/TRBV12-4|TRBJ1-5|15
CASSRGQNGNQPQHF
>TRBV27|TRBJ2-7|15
CASSFEGLLSYEQYF
>TRBV6-2/TRBV6-3|TRBJ2-7|14
CASSLDGNLREQYF
>TRBV20-1|TRBJ1-6|14
CSARIGQRDQPLHF
>TRBV18|TRBJ2-2|15
CASSLQIGHTGELFF
>TRBV6-5|TRBJ1-5|15
CASSYFQGGNQPQHF
>TRBV11-2|TRBJ1-1|15
CASSLEEGRDTEAFF
>TRBV12-5|TRBJ2-2|13
CASAAANTGELFF
>TRBV4-3|TRBJ1-2|16
CASSQVGKRSNYGYTF
>TRBV14|TRBJ1-4|15
CASSQDRAGGEKLFF
>TRBV5-5|TRBJ2-7|15
CASSPVGTVTYEQYF
>TRBV11-2|TRBJ1-2|18
CASSLSRVAGDSNYGYTF
>TRBV30|TRBJ2-7|13
CAWTSGATYEQYF
>TRBV7-2|TRBJ1-3|15
CASSGESSSGNTIYF
>TRBV9|TRBJ2-1|17
CASSQTPSGSGDNEQFF
>TRBV7-2|TRBJ2-3|14
CASSPGLAADTQYF
>TRBV20-1|TRBJ1-1|15
CSAPTGGTLNTEAFF
>TRBV5-1|TRBJ2-1|13
CASSTGLKNEQFF
>TRBV12-3/TRBV12-4|TRBJ1-5|17
CASRRRGGSTINQPQHF
>TRBV10-3|TRBJ2-5|14
CAISDPGQGETQYF
>TRBV30|TRBJ2-5|13
CAWSVMVQETQYF
>TRBV6-1|TRBJ2-1|17
CASSLRKAGSISYEQFF
>TRBV20-1|TRBJ1-1|13
CSAPKDFDTEAFF
>TRBV5-1|TRBJ2-5|15
CASSSFSGRAETQYF
>TRBV11-2|TRBJ1-1|15
CASSSGQGPNTEAFF
>TRBV5-1|TRBJ2-3|16
CASSFGGTTVADTQYF
>TRBV29-1|TRBJ2-1|12
CSVEGSYNEQFF
>TRBV20-1|TRBJ2-7|15
CSARDQSRKYYEQYF
>TRBV5-1|TRBJ1-1|14
CASTLGQTNTEAFF
>TRBV20-1|TRBJ2-3|14
CSAIPLAGADTQYF